A selection of T cell receptor beta chains follows, all from one sample in a study of blood T cells in healthy people across ages. Each CDR3 protein gets one entry after TCRdb re-called the 5' RACE reads with MiXCR. The table records approximately 760,000 distinct CDR3 sequences, 25% of them present only once. The same specimen was also included in a second study, on T cells of mothers and their children.

Sequenced sample: blood. The source of these receptors is a boy aged 5-17 years in good health. The CDR3 runs from the conserved cysteine through the conserved F or W. D genes are given only for firm matches. The size of a clone is reported for some rows only, either as once, few or many, or as a class for expanded clones.

J	V	D	size	CDR3	DNA
TRBJ2-5	TRBV11-2	TRBD2	-	CASSYLAGKVRETQYF	TGTGCCAGCAGCTACCTAGCGGGGAAAGTGCGGGAGACCCAGTACTTC
TRBJ2-2	TRBV5-6	-	few	CASSLTPTGGVDTGELFF	TGTGCCAGCAGCTTGACTCCGACAGGAGGGGTCGACACCGGGGAGCTGTTTTTT
TRBJ2-5	TRBV9	TRBD2	few	CASSDGGGAAETQYF	TGTGCCAGCAGCGATGGCGGGGGGGCCGCGGAGACCCAGTACTTC
TRBJ1-2	TRBV28	-	-	CASSLYGEAGYTF	TGTGCCAGCAGTTTATACGGCGAGGCGGGCTACACCTTC
TRBJ2-1	TRBV29-1	TRBD2	-	CSALQAGVNEQFF	TGCAGCGCTCTGCAAGCGGGAGTAAATGAGCAGTTCTTC
TRBJ2-5	TRBV24-1	TRBD2	-	CATSDLGTSGQETQYF	TGTGCCACCAGTGATTTGGGGACTAGCGGCCAAGAGACCCAGTACTTC
TRBJ2-7	TRBV7-2	-	few	CASSLTGRSYEQYF	TGTGCCAGCAGCTTGACAGGTAGATCCTACGAGCAGTACTTC
TRBJ2-3	TRBV6-5	-	few	CASRTGADFTDTQYF	TGTGCCAGCAGAACGGGAGCTGATTTCACAGATACGCAGTATTTT
TRBJ1-2	TRBV20-1	TRBD1	-	CSARDVGTGGNYGYTF	TGCAGTGCTAGAGATGTCGGGACAGGGGGGAACTATGGCTACACCTTC
TRBJ1-1	TRBV4-2	TRBD1	-	CASSPTGQGGPMNTEAFF	TGTGCCAGCAGCCCCACTGGGCAGGGGGGCCCCATGAACACTGAAGCTTTCTTT
TRBJ2-3	TRBV29-1	TRBD2	-	CSVDYLSGSTDTQYF	TGCAGCGTTGACTATCTTAGCGGGAGCACAGATACGCAGTATTTT
TRBJ2-5	TRBV5-1	TRBD1	-	CASSFPGTGKGRESF	TGCGCCAGCAGCTTTCCCGGGACAGGCAAAGGTCGCGAGTCCTTC
TRBJ2-7	TRBV7-2	TRBD1	-	CASRPSGGHEQYF	TGTGCCAGCAGACCCTCAGGGGGCCACGAGCAGTACTTC
TRBJ2-1	TRBV4-2	-	few	CASSQEGPAYNEQFF	TGTGCCAGCAGCCAAGAAGGTCCCGCTTACAATGAGCAGTTCTTC
TRBJ2-5	TRBV13	TRBD2	few	CASSLYSGRVQETQYF	TGTGCCAGCAGCTTGTATAGCGGGAGAGTTCAAGAGACCCAGTACTTC
TRBJ2-5	TRBV4-1	-	few	CASSQETMEQETQYF	TGCGCCAGCAGCCAAGAGACCATGGAACAAGAGACCCAGTACTTC
TRBJ2-1	TRBV12-3/TRBV12-4	TRBD2	once	CASSFTLEGLAGGQVYNEQFF	TGTGCCAGCAGTTTCACGCTAGAGGGACTAGCGGGGGGGCAGGTTTACAATGAGCAGTTCTTC
TRBJ2-7	TRBV6-6	-	-	CASSLQGRSHEQYF	TGTGCCAGCAGCCTACAGGGGAGGTCCCACGAGCAGTACTTC
TRBJ2-7	TRBV12-3/TRBV12-4	-	-	CASSLGKYEQYF	TGTGCCAGCAGTTTAGGCAAGTACGAGCAGTACTTC
TRBJ2-6	TRBV25-1	-	few	CASSERGLGANVLTF	TGTGCCAGCAGTGAACGAGGGTTAGGGGCCAACGTCCTGACTTTC
TRBJ2-1	TRBV7-2	-	-	CASSWGPEGTYNEQFF	TGTGCCAGCAGCTGGGGTCCCGAAGGCACCTACAATGAGCAGTTCTTC
TRBJ1-2	TRBV13	-	few	CASSLEAGPYGYTF	TGTGCCAGCAGCCTAGAGGCCGGCCCTTATGGCTACACCTTC
TRBJ2-7	TRBV9	-	few	CASSVEQAYEQYF	TGTGCCAGCAGCGTAGAACAGGCCTACGAGCAGTACTTC
TRBJ2-3	TRBV28	TRBD2	-	CAGSLISGRAADTQYF	TGTGCCGGCAGTCTTATTAGCGGGAGGGCAGCAGATACGCAGTATTTT
TRBJ1-1	TRBV20-1	-	few	CSARRSWTDKGVNTEAFF	TGCAGTGCTAGACGTTCTTGGACAGACAAAGGCGTGAACACTGAAGCTTTCTTT
TRBJ2-1	TRBV6-2/TRBV6-3	-	few	CASSSPVLYYNEQFF	TGTGCCAGCAGTTCCCCGGTCCTATACTACAATGAGCAGTTCTTC
TRBJ2-7	TRBV28	-	few	CASSYQGTTYEQYF	TGTGCCAGCAGTTACCAGGGGACCACCTACGAGCAGTACTTC
TRBJ1-4	TRBV20-1	-	-	CSAISDNDELFF	TGCAGTGCTATCAGCGATAATGATGAACTGTTTTTT
TRBJ2-5	TRBV6-6	TRBD1	many	CASTPPGQGLETQYF	TGTGCCAGCACACCTCCGGGACAGGGGTTGGAGACCCAGTACTTC
TRBJ1-4	TRBV5-6	-	-	CASSLLYLDPNEKLFF	TGTGCCAGCAGCTTGTTATATCTGGACCCAAATGAAAAACTGTTTTTT
TRBJ2-5	TRBV18	-	-	CASSDFGTAKETQYF	TGTGCCAGCTCAGATTTCGGGACTGCTAAAGAGACCCAGTACTTC
TRBJ1-4	TRBV6-5	TRBD1	-	CASSRGQGASEKLFF	TGTGCCAGCAGCCGCGGACAGGGGGCAAGTGAAAAACTGTTTTTT
TRBJ2-1	TRBV20-1	TRBD1	few	CSAINRGSYNEQFF	TGCAGTGCTATTAACAGGGGCTCGTACAATGAGCAGTTCTTC
TRBJ2-1	TRBV24-1	TRBD2	-	CATSDPGLAGGNEQFF	TGTGCCACCAGTGATCCAGGACTAGCGGGGGGAAATGAGCAGTTCTTC
TRBJ2-1	TRBV5-4	TRBD1	few	CASSRLRQGNEQFF	TGTGCCAGCAGCCGCCTACGACAGGGTAATGAGCAGTTCTTC
TRBJ2-3	TRBV28	TRBD1	-	CASSLWYQGGASTDTQYF	TGTGCCAGCAGTTTATGGTACCAAGGGGGCGCAAGCACAGATACGCAGTATTTT
TRBJ2-1	TRBV14	-	-	CASNLGGYNEQFF	TGTGCCAGCAACCTAGGGGGCTACAATGAGCAGTTCTTC
TRBJ2-7	TRBV28	TRBD1	few	CASRTTTSGTGIYEQYF	TGTGCCAGCAGGACAACGACGTCCGGGACAGGGATCTACGAGCAGTACTTC
TRBJ1-6	TRBV3-1	-	-	CASSQEVRSSPLHF	TGTGCCAGCAGCCAAGAAGTGCGGAGTTCACCCCTCCACTTT
TRBJ2-3	TRBV10-2	TRBD2	-	CASTGLGYRGSTDTQYF	TGCGCCAGCACGGGACTAGGCTACCGGGGAAGCACAGATACGCAGTATTTT
TRBJ1-4	TRBV4-2	-	-	CASSPTFAGNEKLFF	TGTGCCAGCAGCCCCACATTTGCCGGTAATGAAAAACTGTTTTTT
TRBJ1-2	TRBV7-2	-	-	CASSLGTGYDYTF	TGTGCCAGCAGCTTAGGTACAGGCTACGACTACACCTTC
TRBJ2-1	TRBV20-1	TRBD2	-	CSATGPWGGGSYNEQFF	TGCAGTGCTACCGGACCCTGGGGCGGGGGCTCCTACAATGAGCAGTTCTTC
TRBJ2-6	TRBV28	-	few	CASRPGEASSGANVLTF	TGTGCCAGCAGGCCCGGGGAGGCTAGCTCTGGGGCCAACGTCCTGACTTTC
TRBJ2-5	TRBV6-6	-	-	CASSYGSGRFETQYF	TGTGCCAGCAGTTACGGATCAGGGCGTTTTGAGACCCAGTACTTC
TRBJ2-7	TRBV11-1	TRBD2	-	CASNLGGGTSGTTAYEQYF	TGTGCCAGCAACTTAGGCGGCGGGACTAGCGGCACCACCGCCTACGAGCAGTACTTC
TRBJ1-3	TRBV5-6	-	-	CASSLSHTGNTIYF	TGTGCCAGCAGCTTGTCGCATACTGGAAACACCATATATTTT
TRBJ1-2	TRBV29-1	TRBD1	-	CSVRGAGGSGDYGYTF	TGCAGCGTTCGAGGGGCAGGGGGTAGTGGTGACTATGGCTACACCTTC
TRBJ1-6	TRBV14	-	-	CARSKNRVYSPLHF	TGTGCCAGGAGCAAGAACAGGGTTTACTCACCCCTCCACTTT
TRBJ2-7	TRBV6-2/TRBV6-3	-	few	CASGLTFSSYEQYF	TGTGCCAGCGGTCTTACGTTTTCAAGCTACGAGCAGTACTTC
TRBJ2-1	TRBV24-1	TRBD2	-	CATSEASGTYNEQFF	TGTGCCACCAGTGAGGCTAGCGGGACCTACAATGAGCAGTTCTTC
TRBJ2-1	TRBV5-1	-	-	CASSQESSYNEQFF	TGCGCCAGCAGTCAAGAGAGCTCCTACAATGAGCAGTTCTTC
TRBJ2-1	TRBV4-3	-	-	CASSQDIPYEQFF	TGCGCCAGCAGCCAAGATATACCTTACGAGCAGTTCTTC
TRBJ2-4	TRBV21-1	-	-	CASSHLDTTKNIQYF	TGTGCCAGCAGCCACCTAGACACGACCAAAAACATTCAGTACTTC
TRBJ1-2	TRBV10-3	-	-	CAISESLDYTF	TGTGCCATCAGTGAGTCACTTGACTACACCTTC
TRBJ2-1	TRBV27	-	-	CASRRARDNEQFF	TGTGCCAGCCGGCGGGCTAGGGACAATGAGCAGTTCTTC
TRBJ2-7	TRBV10-3	-	-	CAISGGGLTPYEQYF	TGTGCCATCAGTGGGGGGGGCTTAACCCCCTACGAGCAGTACTTC
TRBJ2-6	TRBV29-1	TRBD1	-	CSVEAQGDDGSGANVLTF	TGCAGCGTTGAGGCACAGGGGGATGATGGCTCTGGGGCCAACGTCCTGACTTTC
TRBJ2-1	TRBV6-1	TRBD2	few	CASSPPLGSGRSVDNEQFF	TGTGCCAGCAGCCCCCCGTTGGGGAGCGGGAGGTCGGTTGACAATGAGCAGTTCTTC